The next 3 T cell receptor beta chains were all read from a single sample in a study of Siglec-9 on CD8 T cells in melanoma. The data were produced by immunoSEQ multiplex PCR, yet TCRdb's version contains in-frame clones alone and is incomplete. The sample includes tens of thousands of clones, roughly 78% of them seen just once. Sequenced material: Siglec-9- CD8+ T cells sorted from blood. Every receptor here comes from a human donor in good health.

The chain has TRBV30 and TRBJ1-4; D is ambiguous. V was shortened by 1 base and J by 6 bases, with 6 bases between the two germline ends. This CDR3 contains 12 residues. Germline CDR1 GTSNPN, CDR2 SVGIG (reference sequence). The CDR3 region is CAWSELDEKLFF. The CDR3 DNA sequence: TGTGCCTGGAGTGAGCTTGATGAAAAACTGTTTTTT.

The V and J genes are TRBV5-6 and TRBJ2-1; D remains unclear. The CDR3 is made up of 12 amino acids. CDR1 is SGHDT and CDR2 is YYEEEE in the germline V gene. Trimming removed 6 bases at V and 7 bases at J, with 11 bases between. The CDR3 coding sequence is TGTGCCAGCAACCTACAGACGAATGAGCAGTTCTTC. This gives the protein CASNLQTNEQFF.

The CDR3 coding sequence is TGTGCCAGCAGCTTGACAGGGGCGGACTATGGCTACACCTTC. It specifies CASSLTGADYGYTF. V is TRBV5-5 and J is TRBJ1-2; 7 bases agree with TRBD1. CDR3 size: 14 residues. The V segment lost 1 base and the J segment 3 bases; nucleotides outside the gene matches: 3. Germline CDR1 is SGHKS and CDR2 is YYEKEE (reference sequence).